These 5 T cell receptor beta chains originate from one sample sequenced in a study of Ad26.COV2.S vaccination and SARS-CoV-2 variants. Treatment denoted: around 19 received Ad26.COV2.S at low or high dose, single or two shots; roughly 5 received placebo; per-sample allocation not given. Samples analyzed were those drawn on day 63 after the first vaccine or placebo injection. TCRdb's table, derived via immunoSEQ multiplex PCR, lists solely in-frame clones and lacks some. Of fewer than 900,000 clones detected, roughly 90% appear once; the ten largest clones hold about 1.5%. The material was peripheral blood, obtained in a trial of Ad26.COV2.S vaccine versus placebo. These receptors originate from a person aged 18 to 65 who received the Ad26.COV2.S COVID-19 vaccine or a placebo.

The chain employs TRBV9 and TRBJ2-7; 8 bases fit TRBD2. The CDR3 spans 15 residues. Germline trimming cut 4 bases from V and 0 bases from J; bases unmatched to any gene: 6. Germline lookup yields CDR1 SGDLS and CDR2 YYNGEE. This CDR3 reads CASSLGSGSSYEQYF. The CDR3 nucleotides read TGTGCCAGCAGCCTTGGCAGCGGGAGCTCCTACGAGCAGTACTTC.

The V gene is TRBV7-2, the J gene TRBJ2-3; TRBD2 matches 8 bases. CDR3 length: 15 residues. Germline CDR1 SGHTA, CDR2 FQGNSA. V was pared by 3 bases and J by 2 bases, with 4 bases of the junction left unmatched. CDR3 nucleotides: TGTGCCAGCAGCTTCGAGACTAGCGCCACAGATACGCAGTATTTT. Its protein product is CASSFETSATDTQYF.

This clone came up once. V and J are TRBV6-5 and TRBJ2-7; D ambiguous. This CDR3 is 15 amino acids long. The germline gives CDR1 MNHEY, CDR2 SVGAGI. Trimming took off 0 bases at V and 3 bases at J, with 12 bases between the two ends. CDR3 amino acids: CASSYSMGLGYEQYF. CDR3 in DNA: TGTGCCAGCAGTTACTCAATGGGTTTAGGCTACGAGCAGTACTTC.

Here the CDR3 reads CASNPRDWSTDTQYF. Here the CDR3 DNA reads TGTGCCAGCAACCCCCGGGACTGGAGCACAGATACGCAGTATTTT. This sequence joins TRBV2 and TRBJ2-3, with TRBD2 as a possible D gene (6 bases). The CDR3 length is 15 residues. CDR1 and CDR2 (germline): SNHLY, FYNNEI. V lost 7 bases and J 0 bases, leaving 14 bases between the germline ends.

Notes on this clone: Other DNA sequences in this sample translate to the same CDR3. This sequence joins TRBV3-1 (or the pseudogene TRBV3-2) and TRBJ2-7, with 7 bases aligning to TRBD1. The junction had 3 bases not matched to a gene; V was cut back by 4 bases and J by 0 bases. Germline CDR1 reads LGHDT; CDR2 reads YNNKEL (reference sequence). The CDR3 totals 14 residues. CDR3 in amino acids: CASSPTGVSYEQYF. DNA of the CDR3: TGTGCCAGCAGCCCCACAGGGGTCTCCTACGAGCAGTACTTC.